Given below is one T cell receptor beta chain in context. A NOSPECS grade of at least 4, a Clinical Activity Score of at least 3 and duration under 3 months were recorded in ophthalmopathy patients. Amplified TCR beta CDR3 regions derived from RNA transcripts. When the TCR CDR3 underwent first-round RT-PCR, the HTBI primer set was used. A single record per CDR3 protein comes from TCRdb applying MiXCR to the multiplex PCR reads. The sample holds about 480,000 distinct CDR3 sequences, 22% seen once. The sample belongs to a study of T cells in Graves' hyperthyroidism and ophthalmopathy. The sequencing input was blood. This receptor was obtained from a woman in her 70s with Graves' ophthalmopathy.

The CDR3 region is CSARPLGGYEQYF. The CDR3 DNA sequence: TGCAGTGCTAGACCCCTCGGCGGGTACGAGCAGTACTTC. The chain carries TRBV20-1 and TRBJ2-7, with D perhaps matching TRBD2 (5 bases). V gave up 2 bases and J gave up 4 bases, with 12 bases separating them. This CDR3 has 13 residues. Germline lookup yields CDR1 DFQATT and CDR2 SNEGSKA (reference sequence).